Presented here are 27 T cell receptor beta chains from one specimen sequenced in a study of T cell changes during pregnancy in multiple sclerosis. Profiling relied on immunoSEQ multiplex PCR, and the TCRdb table lists in-frame clones only, not all of them. The sample shows 84,000 or so clones, about 94% of them seen only once. The starting material was peripheral blood, obtained in the third trimester of pregnancy. Every receptor here comes from a female donor with multiple sclerosis, enrolled in a pregnancy study.

The V gene is TRBV7-2, the J gene TRBJ2-3; D might be TRBD2 (6 bases). Trimming removed 4 bases from V and 4 bases from J, with 21 bases in between. CDR1 and CDR2 from the germline V gene are SGHTA and FQGNSA. The length of the CDR3 is 17 residues. The CDR3 DNA follows: TGTGCCAGCAGCTCACGATCCGGGACTGGATTCGCAGATACGCAGTATTTT. This encodes CASSSRSGTGFADTQYF.

The chain employs TRBV7-2 and TRBJ2-1; 8 nucleotides line up with TRBD2. After removal of 4 bases from V and 7 bases from J, the junction contained 6 bases not matched to a gene. The CDR3 loop spans 14 amino acids. CDR1 SGHTA and CDR2 FQGNSA come from the germline V gene. The CDR3 DNA reads as TGTGCCAGCAGCTCTTCGGGGGGGCCGAATGAGCAGTTCTTC. Its protein is CASSSSGGPNEQFF.

This chain uses TRBV9 with TRBJ1-2; D not certain. Germline lookup yields CDR1 SGDLS and CDR2 YYNGEE. V lost 0 bases, J lost 2 bases, and 11 bases lay in between. The CDR3 length is 15 residues. CDR3 loop: CASSVATQENYGYTF. DNA for the CDR3: TGTGCCAGCAGCGTAGCTACTCAGGAAAACTATGGCTACACCTTC. Full variable domain (remainder filled in from reference TRBV9 and TRBJ1-2): DSGVTQTPKHLITATGQRVTLRCSPRSGDLSVYWYQQSLDQGLQFLIQYYNGEERAKGNILERFSAQQFPDLHSELNLSSLELGDSALYFCASSVATQENYGYTFGSGTRLTVV.

This chain links TRBV7-2 with TRBJ1-1; 7 nucleotides line up with TRBD1. CDR1 and CDR2 (germline): SGHTA, FQGNSA. Unmatched junction bases numbered 9, after V lost 5 bases and J lost 0 bases. The CDR3 contains 16 residues. The DNA for the CDR3 is TGTGCCAGCAGCCCTATACGGGACAGCCTGAACACTGAAGCTTTCTTT. This sequence encodes CASSPIRDSLNTEAFF.

The chain employs TRBV27 and TRBJ2-4; TRBD1 agrees at 9 bases. Unmatched junction bases numbered 8, after V lost 6 bases and J lost 8 bases. The CDR3 is made up of 14 amino acids. Germline V gene sequence: CDR1 MNHEY, CDR2 SMNVEV (reference sequence). CDR3 sequence (DNA): TGTGCCAGCAGGGGACAGGGAGCAGCTGACATTCAGTACTTC. It encodes CASRGQGAADIQYF.

This clone was recorded only once. The J gene is TRBJ2-5, the V gene TRBV11-1; 7 bases are a match to TRBD1. V dropped 5 bases and J dropped 2; count of bases not matched to a gene: 11. Germline V gives CDR1 SGHAT, CDR2 FQDESV (reference sequence). CDR3 length equals 16 residues. The chain's CDR3 is CASSPWTGWEQETQYF. As DNA, the CDR3 is TGTGCCAGCAGCCCATGGACAGGTTGGGAGCAAGAGACCCAGTACTTC.

V is TRBV15 and J is TRBJ2-1; 8 nucleotides agree with TRBD2. The CDR3 contains 17 residues. From germline, CDR1 is LNHNV and CDR2 YYDKDF (reference sequence). V was pared by 0 bases and J by 0 bases, with 4 bases of the junction left unmatched. In DNA form, the CDR3 reads TGTGCCACCAGCAGAGATCCGGGGGGGAGCTCCTACAATGAGCAGTTCTTC. Translation gives CATSRDPGGSSYNEQFF.

The DNA for the CDR3 is TGTGCCAGCAAGGACAACCAAGAGACCCAGTACTTC. It encodes CASKDNQETQYF. The chain has TRBV2 and TRBJ2-5; a weak D match, TRBD1 (5 bases). The CDR3 runs 12 residues. The germline gives CDR1 SNHLY, CDR2 FYNNEI. Trimming cost V 7 bases and J 0 bases, with 6 bases left between them.

The CDR3 here is CASSQEDVGGRDEQFF. For the CDR3, the DNA is TGTGCCAGCAGCCAAGAGGACGTGGGGGGGCGGGATGAGCAGTTCTTC. The chain recombines TRBV4-2 with TRBJ2-1; a possible D gene is TRBD2 (7 bases). This CDR3 contains 16 residues. Germline CDR1 and CDR2: LGHNA and YNFKEQ. Trimming pared 0 bases from V and 8 bases from J, leaving 17 bases between.

The chain combines TRBV6-5 with TRBJ2-7, with 9 bases fitting TRBD2. Germline V gene data show CDR1 as MNHEY and CDR2 as SVGAGI. This CDR3 is 14 amino acids long. V shed 6 bases, J shed 3 bases, and the junction held 6 bases outside the gene matches. This CDR3 is CASRNSGGNYEQYF. The CDR3 DNA reads as TGTGCCAGCAGAAATAGCGGGGGCAACTACGAGCAGTACTTC.

The rearrangement uses TRBV5-6 and TRBJ2-2, with D perhaps TRBD2 (6 bases). Germline loops: CDR1 SGHDT, CDR2 YYEEEE. The V and J ends lost 4 bases and 5 bases respectively, with 18 bases between them. This CDR3 is 16 amino acids long. The chain's CDR3 is CASSPDSGLKTGELFF. The CDR3 DNA is TGTGCCAGCAGCCCCGACTCGGGACTTAAGACCGGGGAGCTGTTTTTT. The full variable domain, in which reference TRBV5-6 and TRBJ2-2 provide the parts outside the CDR3, is DAGVTQSPTHLIKTRGQQVTLRCSPKSGHDTVSWYQQALGQGPQFIFQYYEEEERQRGNFPDRFSGHQFPNYSSELNVNALLLGDSALYLCASSPDSGLKTGELFFGEGSRLTVL.

The rearrangement joins TRBV7-9 to TRBJ2-1; no reliable D call. CDR1 and CDR2 (germline): SEHNR, FQNEAQ (reference sequence). This CDR3 has 12 amino acids. Deletions cut 3 bases from V and 4 bases from J, with 4 bases between. The CDR3 is CASSFRYNEQFF. In DNA, the CDR3 is TGTGCCAGCAGCTTCCGGTACAATGAGCAGTTCTTC.

The chain carries TRBV5-6 and TRBJ2-7, with TRBD1 identical over 11 bases. V lost 3 bases and J lost 2; bases outside the gene matches: 4. CDR3 length: 15 residues. Germline V gene sequence: CDR1 SGHDT, CDR2 YYEEEE. The CDR3, as DNA: TGTGCCAGCAGCTCCGGGACAGGGGGGGCCTACGAGCAGTACTTC. Encoded protein: CASSSGTGGAYEQYF.

The rearrangement links TRBV9 to TRBJ2-5, with a possible D match to TRBD2 (6 bases). The V gene's germline CDR1 is SGDLS and CDR2 YYNGEE. V was cut by 3 bases and J by 3 bases, with 15 bases left in between. CDR3 length: 15 residues. The CDR3 region is CASSAGDFPKETQYF. For the CDR3, the DNA is TGTGCCAGCAGCGCCGGGGACTTCCCAAAAGAGACCCAGTACTTC.

The chain has TRBV5-6 and TRBJ2-1; D is possibly TRBD2 (7 bases). The CDR3 is made up of 16 amino acids. Germline CDR1 is SGHDT and CDR2 is YYEEEE. V gave up 1 base and J gave up 1 base, with 12 bases separating them. Here the CDR3 reads CASSLRGAQSYNEQFF. The CDR3 region has the DNA TGTGCCAGCAGCTTGCGGGGGGCTCAGTCCTACAATGAGCAGTTCTTC. Full variable domain (missing parts from reference TRBV5-6 and TRBJ2-1): DAGVTQSPTHLIKTRGQQVTLRCSPKSGHDTVSWYQQALGQGPQFIFQYYEEEERQRGNFPDRFSGHQFPNYSSELNVNALLLGDSALYLCASSLRGAQSYNEQFFGPGTRLTVL.

The chain combines TRBV7-9 with TRBJ2-7; D is unclear. V lost 0 bases and J lost 2, with 11 bases in between. The V gene's germline CDR1 is SEHNR and CDR2 FQNEAQ (reference sequence). The CDR3 sequence is 15 residues long. CDR3 sequence reads: CASSLASGLTYEQYF. CDR3 coding DNA: TGTGCCAGCAGCTTAGCCTCGGGTCTTACCTACGAGCAGTACTTC.

CDR3 nucleotide sequence: TGTGCCAGCAGCTTACACTACAACACCGGGGAGCTGTTTTTT. Translating it yields CASSLHYNTGELFF. The chain uses TRBV11-2 and TRBJ2-2; no firm D call. The ends were cut back, 2 bases at V and 2 bases at J, with 6 bases in the middle. Germline-derived CDR1 and CDR2 are SGHAT and FQNNGV. CDR3 length: 14 amino acids.

This chain joins TRBV5-1 and TRBJ2-7; tentatively, D is TRBD2 (5 bases). The V gene's germline CDR1 is SGHRS and CDR2 YFSETQ. V lost 4 bases and J lost 11, with 22 bases in between. The CDR3 has 14 amino acids. The CDR3 is CASSPSRQSSSEYF. The CDR3, as DNA: TGCGCCAGCAGCCCTAGCCGGCAGTCAAGCTCTGAGTACTTC.

In nucleotides, the CDR3 is TGTGCCAGCAGCCGAACGGGGGATAATGAAAAACTGTTTTTT. As protein: CASSRTGDNEKLFF. V gene TRBV7-8 combines with J gene TRBJ1-4, with D perhaps matching TRBD1 (5 bases). Trimming cost V 5 bases and J 4 bases, with 11 bases left between them. This CDR3 is 14 amino acids long. In germline, CDR1 is SGHVS, CDR2 FQNEAQ.

This clone was observed a handful of times. The chain couples TRBV10-3 to TRBJ1-2; a possible D gene is TRBD1 (6 bases). The CDR3 consists of 15 residues. V lost 3 bases and J 0 bases, leaving 11 bases between the germline ends. Per germline, CDR1 ENHRY and CDR2 SYGVKD. The CDR3 sequence: CAISDIQGTNYGYTF. The CDR3 bases are TGTGCCATCAGTGACATACAGGGAACTAACTATGGCTACACCTTC.

This rearrangement joins TRBV10-3 to TRBJ1-3; the D gene is possibly TRBD1 (5 bases). The germline V and J ends were trimmed by 0 bases and 0 bases, with 9 bases remaining between them. The CDR3 is made up of 16 amino acids. CDR1 ENHRY and CDR2 SYGVKD come from the germline V gene. CDR3 loop: CAISESPGHSGNTIYF. In DNA form, the CDR3 reads TGTGCCATCAGTGAGTCTCCAGGACACTCTGGAAACACCATATATTTT.

The rearrangement links TRBV15 to TRBJ1-5, with a weak D call TRBD1 (6 bases). Germline CDR1 and CDR2: LNHNV and YYDKDF (reference sequence). The CDR3 contains 16 residues. V lost 0 bases, J lost 3 bases, and 12 bases lay in between. DNA of the CDR3: TGTGCCACCAGCAGAGACCCGGACAGACTCAATCAGCCCCAGCATTTT. This sequence encodes CATSRDPDRLNQPQHF.

The chain carries TRBV7-6 and TRBJ1-2; a possible D gene is TRBD1 (5 bases). Germline assignment: CDR1 SGHVS and CDR2 FNYEAQ. Trimming removed 5 bases at V and 8 bases at J, with 12 bases between. The CDR3 spans 12 residues. CDR3 DNA: TGTGCCAGCAGCCCTTGGGGGGAAGGCTACACCTTC. It yields the protein CASSPWGEGYTF.

V is TRBV27 and J is TRBJ2-3; 7 positions agree with TRBD1. Germline trimming cut 3 bases from V and 2 bases from J; bases unmatched to any gene: 8. CDR1 MNHEY and CDR2 SMNVEV come from the germline V gene (reference sequence). The CDR3 sequence is 16 residues long. In nucleotides, the CDR3 is TGTGCCAGCAGTTTGGGACAGCGCATCAACACAGATACGCAGTATTTT. Translation gives CASSLGQRINTDTQYF.

The V and J genes are TRBV2 and TRBJ2-1; TRBD2 aligns across 11 bases. V was pared by 2 bases and J by 10 bases, with 1 base of the junction left unmatched. Germline V lookup: CDR1 SNHLY, CDR2 FYNNEI. This CDR3 is built from 13 residues. Written as DNA, the CDR3 is TGTGCCAGCAGTGAACTAGCGGGGGGAGAGCAGTTCTTC. Translating gives CASSELAGGEQFF.

This rearrangement joins TRBV7-3 to TRBJ2-5; D perhaps matches TRBD2 (6 bases). Trimming left V 3 bases short and J 4 bases short, with 9 bases between. Per the germline V gene, CDR1 is SGHTA and CDR2 is FQGTGA. This CDR3 is built from 13 residues. The CDR3 reads CASSLTSGETQYF. CDR3 bases: TGTGCCAGCAGCTTGACTAGTGGAGAGACCCAGTACTTC.

The rearrangement joins TRBV2 to TRBJ1-5, with 12 nucleotides matching TRBD1. J gave up 6 bases and V 5 bases, and 11 bases lay outside the gene matches. Germline V lookup: CDR1 SNHLY, CDR2 FYNNEI. The CDR3 consists of 17 residues. The CDR3 spells CASSSEPGQGAVQPQHF. CDR3 sequence (DNA): TGTGCCAGCAGTTCCGAGCCGGGACAGGGGGCGGTTCAGCCCCAGCATTTT. The full variable domain, rest sourced from reference TRBV2 and TRBJ1-5, is EPEVTQTPSHQVTQMGQEVILRCVPISNHLYFYWYRQILGQKVEFLVSFYNNEISEKSEIFDDQFSVERPDGSNFTLKIRSTKLEDSAMYFCASSSEPGQGAVQPQHFGDGTRLSIL.